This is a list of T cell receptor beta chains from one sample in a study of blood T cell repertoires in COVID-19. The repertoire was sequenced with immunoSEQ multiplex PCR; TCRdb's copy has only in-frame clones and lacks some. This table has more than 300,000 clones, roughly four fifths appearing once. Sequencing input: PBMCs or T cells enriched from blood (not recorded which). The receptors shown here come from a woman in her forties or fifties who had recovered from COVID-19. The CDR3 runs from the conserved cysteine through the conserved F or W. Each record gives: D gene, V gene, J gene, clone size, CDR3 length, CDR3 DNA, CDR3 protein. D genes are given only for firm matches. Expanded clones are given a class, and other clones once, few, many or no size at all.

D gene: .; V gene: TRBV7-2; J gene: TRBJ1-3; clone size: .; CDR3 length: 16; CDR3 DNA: TGTGCCAGCAGCTCCCTGGGGCCAAACTCTGGAAACACCATATATTTT; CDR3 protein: CASSSLGPNSGNTIYF
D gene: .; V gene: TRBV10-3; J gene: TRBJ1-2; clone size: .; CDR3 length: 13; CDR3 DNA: TGTGCCATCAGTGGGGACATGCAGGGTGGCTACACCTTC; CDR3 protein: CAISGDMQGGYTF
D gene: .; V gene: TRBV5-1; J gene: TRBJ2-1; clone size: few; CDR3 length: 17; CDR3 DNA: TGCGCCAGCAGCTTACGTCTGGACAGCTCCCACTACAATGAGCAGTTCTTC; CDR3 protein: CASSLRLDSSHYNEQFF
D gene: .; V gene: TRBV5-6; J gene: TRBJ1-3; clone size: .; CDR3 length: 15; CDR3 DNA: TGTGCCAGCAGCCCGGGCGGGATTGCCGGAAACACCATATATTTT; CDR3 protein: CASSPGGIAGNTIYF
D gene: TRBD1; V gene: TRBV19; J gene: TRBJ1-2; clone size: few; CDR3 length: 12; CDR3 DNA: TGTGCCAGTAGTGACAGGGGATATGGCTACACCTTC; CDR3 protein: CASSDRGYGYTF
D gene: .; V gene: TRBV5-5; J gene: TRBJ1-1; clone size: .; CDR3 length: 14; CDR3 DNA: TGTGCCAGCAGCTTTTCCCCGACGGGGAGTCTAGCTTTCTTT; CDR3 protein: CASSFSPTGSLAFF
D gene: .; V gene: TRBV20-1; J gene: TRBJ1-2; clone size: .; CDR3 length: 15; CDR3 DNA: TGCAGTGCTAGTAGAGAGAGAACTGATAACTATGGCTACACCTTC; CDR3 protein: CSASRERTDNYGYTF
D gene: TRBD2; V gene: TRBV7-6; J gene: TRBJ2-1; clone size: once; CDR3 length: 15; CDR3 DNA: TGTGCCAGCAGCTCCCCTGGGGGACTAGCGCATGAGCAGTTCTTC; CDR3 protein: CASSSPGGLAHEQFF
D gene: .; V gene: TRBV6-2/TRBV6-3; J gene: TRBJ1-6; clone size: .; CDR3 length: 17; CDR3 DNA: TGTGCCAGCAGTTACTCTCCTGGGACAATTATCAATTCACCCCTCCACTTT; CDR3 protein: CASSYSPGTIINSPLHF
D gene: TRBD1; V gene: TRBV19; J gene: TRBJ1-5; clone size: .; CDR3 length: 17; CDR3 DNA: TGTGCCAGTAGTATAGATCGTTCACAGGGGACGTATCAGCCCCAGCATTTT; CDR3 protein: CASSIDRSQGTYQPQHF
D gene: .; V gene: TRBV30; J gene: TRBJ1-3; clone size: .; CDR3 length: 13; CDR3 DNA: TGTGCCTGGAGTGGGGGGCCTGGAAACACCATATATTTT; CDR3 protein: CAWSGGPGNTIYF
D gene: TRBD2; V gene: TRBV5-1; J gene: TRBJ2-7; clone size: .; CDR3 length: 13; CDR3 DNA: TGCGCCAGCGCTCGGGAGGGCGCCTACGAGCAGTACTTC; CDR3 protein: CASAREGAYEQYF
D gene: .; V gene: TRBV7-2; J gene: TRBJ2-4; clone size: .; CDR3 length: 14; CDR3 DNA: TGTGCCAGCAGCTTAGGGTCTACGGAAAACATTCAGTACTTC; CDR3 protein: CASSLGSTENIQYF
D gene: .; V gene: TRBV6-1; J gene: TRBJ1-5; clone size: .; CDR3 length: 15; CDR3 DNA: TGTGCCAGCAGCCGGACAGTCACGAGCAATCAGCCCCAGCATTTT; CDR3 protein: CASSRTVTSNQPQHF
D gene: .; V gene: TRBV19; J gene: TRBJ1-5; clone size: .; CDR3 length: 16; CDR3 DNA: TGTGCCAGTTCTCATGCCTCCCAGGGTTGGACTCAGCCCCAGCATTTT; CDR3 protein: CASSHASQGWTQPQHF
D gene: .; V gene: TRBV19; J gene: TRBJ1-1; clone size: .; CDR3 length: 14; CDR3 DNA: TGTGCCACCCAGACGCCGGGGAAAGGAACTGAAGCTTTCTTT; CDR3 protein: CATQTPGKGTEAFF
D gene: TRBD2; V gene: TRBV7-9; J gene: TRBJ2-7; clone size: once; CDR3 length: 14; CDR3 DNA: TGTGCCAGCAGCCCCGGGACTAGCTTCTACGAGCAGTACTTC; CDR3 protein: CASSPGTSFYEQYF
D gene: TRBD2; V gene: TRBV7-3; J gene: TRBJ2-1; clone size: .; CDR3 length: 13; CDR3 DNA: TGTGCCAGCAGCTCGACTAGCGGGAATGAGCAGTTCTTC; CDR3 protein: CASSSTSGNEQFF
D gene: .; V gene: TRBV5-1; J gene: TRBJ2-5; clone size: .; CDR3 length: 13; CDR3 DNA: TGCGCCAGCAGCTTGGGCGGAGAAGAGACCCAGTACTTC; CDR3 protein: CASSLGGEETQYF
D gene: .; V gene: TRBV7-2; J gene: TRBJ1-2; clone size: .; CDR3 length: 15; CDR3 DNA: TGTGCCAGCAGCCCCCACGCTGGAGTAAACTATGGCTACACCTTC; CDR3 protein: CASSPHAGVNYGYTF
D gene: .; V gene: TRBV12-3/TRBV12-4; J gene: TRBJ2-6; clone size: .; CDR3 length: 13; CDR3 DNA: TGTGCCAGCAGGCCTGTGGGCGCCAACGTCCTGACTTTC; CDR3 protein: CASRPVGANVLTF
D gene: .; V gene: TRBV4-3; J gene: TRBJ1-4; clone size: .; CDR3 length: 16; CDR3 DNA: TGCGCCAGCAGCCCTAAAGCCGCATCGACTAATGAAAAACTGTTTTTT; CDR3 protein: CASSPKAASTNEKLFF
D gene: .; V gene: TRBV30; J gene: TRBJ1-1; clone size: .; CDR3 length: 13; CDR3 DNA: TGTGCCTGGAGTGGACAGAGGAACACTGAAGCTTTCTTT; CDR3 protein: CAWSGQRNTEAFF
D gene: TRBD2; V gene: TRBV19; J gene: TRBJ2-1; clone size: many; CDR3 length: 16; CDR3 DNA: TGTGCCAGTAGATCGGGAGAAGCGGGGTCCTACAATGAGCAGTTCTTC; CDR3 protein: CASRSGEAGSYNEQFF
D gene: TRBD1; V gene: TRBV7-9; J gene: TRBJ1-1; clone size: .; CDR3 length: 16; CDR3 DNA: TGTGCCAGCAGCTCGAAAACCGGGACAGGCAACACTGAAGCTTTCTTT; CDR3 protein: CASSSKTGTGNTEAFF
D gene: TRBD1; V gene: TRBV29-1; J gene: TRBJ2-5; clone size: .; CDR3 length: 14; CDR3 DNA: TGCAGCGTTTCGGGCACAGGGGTCCAAGAGACCCAGTACTTC; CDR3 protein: CSVSGTGVQETQYF
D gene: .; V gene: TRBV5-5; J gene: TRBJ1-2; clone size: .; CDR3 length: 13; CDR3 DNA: TGTGCCAGCAGCTTGGATAACAGCTATGGCTACACCTTC; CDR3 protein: CASSLDNSYGYTF
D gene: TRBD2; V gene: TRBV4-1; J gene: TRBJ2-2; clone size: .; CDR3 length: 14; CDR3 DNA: TGCGCCAGCAGCCAATGGGGGGGAACCGGGGAGCTGTTTTTT; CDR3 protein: CASSQWGGTGELFF
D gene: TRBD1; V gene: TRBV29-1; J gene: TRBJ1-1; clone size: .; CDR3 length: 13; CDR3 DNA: TGCAGCGCGCAGGACAGGGTGAACACTGAAGCTTTCTTT; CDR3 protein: CSAQDRVNTEAFF